One T cell receptor (beta chain) is described in this entry. This record comes from a study of cytomegalovirus exposure and HLA in healthy donors. After removal of 1 base from V and 3 bases from J, the junction contained 7 bases not matched to a gene. Germline V gives CDR1 SGHTS, CDR2 YDEGEE. This CDR3 is built from 15 residues. A multiplex PCR was run with 60 Vbeta primers and 13 Jbeta primers. Clones were read by immunoSEQ multiplex PCR, and TCRdb kept only the in-frame ones, dropping some. The sample includes 200,000 or so clones, approximately 80% of them seen just once. While unrecorded immune exposures were likely, the donors were nominally healthy when sampled.

The rearrangement uses TRBV5-8 and TRBJ2-7; 7 bases align to TRBD2. The sequence derives from a man younger than 40 in good health and CMV-seronegative. The sample taken for sequencing was PBMCs. The DNA of the CDR3 is TGTGCCAGCAGCTTGCTATGGGAGGGCAGCTACGAGCAGTACTTC. Its protein product is CASSLLWEGSYEQYF.